This T cell receptor (beta chain) is drawn from a study of blood T cell repertoires in COVID-19. Study in general: Sites across the United States, Italy and Spain contributed samples from acute and convalescent COVID-19.

Original handling: Amplification of reference gene primers was used by the study to estimate nucleated cell counts. The assay was immunoSEQ multiplex PCR, and TCRdb's table has in-frame clones only and misses some. V, J and clone size are those of that table, while D and trimming were read from the DNA. The sample lists approximately 250,000 clones; 88% were seen once. Seattle's cohort entered during active infection and was followed longitudinally. CDR3 length equals 13 residues. Deletions cut 1 base from V and 3 bases from J, with 5 bases between. Germline lookup yields CDR1 SGHTA and CDR2 FQGTGA. This chain links TRBV7-3 with TRBJ2-3; D call uncertain. This receptor was taken from a woman between 65 and 79 years old with COVID-19, enrolled during active disease. Source material: peripheral blood. CDR3 coding DNA: TGTGCCAGCAGCTTAAGGCCTACAGATACGCAGTATTTT. Protein sequence: CASSLRPTDTQYF.